This T cell receptor beta chain was recovered during a study of glioma-infiltrating T cells after dendritic cell vaccination. Study-wide findings and caveats: Estimated pretreatment TIL content predicted outcome after dendritic cell vaccination.

Regarding this clone: The antigen remains unidentified.

V lost 6 bases and J 0 bases, leaving 12 bases between the germline ends. This CDR3 spans 15 amino acids. Germline CDR1 and CDR2: MNHEY and SVGAGI. Primers: 60 V beta forward and 13 J beta reverse. Assay used: immunoSEQ multiplex PCR; TCRdb lists only in-frame clones, some missing. There are tens of thousands of clones in the sample; about 83% occur only once, and just under 3% lies in the top ten. The clonotype originates from a human donor with glioblastoma. The sequencing used blood, collected before dendritic cell vaccination. V and J are TRBV6-5 and TRBJ2-1; D uncertain. CDR3 in amino acids: CASRSVADSYNEQFF. CDR3 nucleotide sequence: TGTGCCAGCAGAAGCGTAGCAGACTCCTACAATGAGCAGTTCTTC.